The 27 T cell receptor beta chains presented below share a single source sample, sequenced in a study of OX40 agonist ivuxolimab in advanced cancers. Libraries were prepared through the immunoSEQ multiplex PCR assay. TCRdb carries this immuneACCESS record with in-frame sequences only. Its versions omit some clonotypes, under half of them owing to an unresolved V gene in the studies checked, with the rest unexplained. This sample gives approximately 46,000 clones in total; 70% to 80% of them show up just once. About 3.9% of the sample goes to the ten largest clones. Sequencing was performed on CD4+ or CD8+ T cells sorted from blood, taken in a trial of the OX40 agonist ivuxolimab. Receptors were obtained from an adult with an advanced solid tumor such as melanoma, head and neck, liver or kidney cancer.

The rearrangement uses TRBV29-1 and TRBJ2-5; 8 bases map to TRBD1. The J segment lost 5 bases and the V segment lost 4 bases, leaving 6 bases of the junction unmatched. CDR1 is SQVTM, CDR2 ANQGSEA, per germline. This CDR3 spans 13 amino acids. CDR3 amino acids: CSVVDRGVETQYF. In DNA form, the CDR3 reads TGCAGCGTTGTCGACAGGGGCGTGGAGACCCAGTACTTC.

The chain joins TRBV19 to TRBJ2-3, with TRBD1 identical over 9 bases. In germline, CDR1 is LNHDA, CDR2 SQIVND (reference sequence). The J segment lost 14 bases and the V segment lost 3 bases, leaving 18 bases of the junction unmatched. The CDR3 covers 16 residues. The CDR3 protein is CASSIIGTGYEGIWYF. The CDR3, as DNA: TGTGCCAGTAGTATTATCGGGACAGGGTATGAGGGCATATGGTATTTT.

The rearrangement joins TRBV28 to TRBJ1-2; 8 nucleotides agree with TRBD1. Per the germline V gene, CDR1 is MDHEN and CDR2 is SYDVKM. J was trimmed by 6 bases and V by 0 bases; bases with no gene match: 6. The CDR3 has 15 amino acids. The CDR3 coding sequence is TGTGCCAGCAGTTTATGGGCCGGGACAGGAGATGGCTACACCTTC. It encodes CASSLWAGTGDGYTF.

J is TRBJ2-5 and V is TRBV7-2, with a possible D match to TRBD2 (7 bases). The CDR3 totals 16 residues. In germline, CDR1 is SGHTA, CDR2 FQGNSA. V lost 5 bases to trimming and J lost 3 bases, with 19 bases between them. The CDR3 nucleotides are TGTGCCAGCAGCCCTCTAGGGGGGGGGCTTAAAGAGACCCAGTACTTC. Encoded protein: CASSPLGGGLKETQYF.

CDR3 sequence: CASSESWTQYF. The CDR3 DNA follows: TGTGCCAGCAGTGAATCCTGGACCCAGTACTTC. J is TRBJ2-5 and V is TRBV25-1; no firm D call. CDR3 size: 11 residues. V was trimmed by 1 base and J by 7 bases, leaving 4 bases between them. CDR1 MGHDK and CDR2 SYGVNS come from the germline V gene.

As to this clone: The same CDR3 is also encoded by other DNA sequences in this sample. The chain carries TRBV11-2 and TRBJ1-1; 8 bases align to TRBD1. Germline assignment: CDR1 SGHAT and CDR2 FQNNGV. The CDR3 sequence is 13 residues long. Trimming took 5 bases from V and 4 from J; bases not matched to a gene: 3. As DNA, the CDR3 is TGTGCCAGCAGCCCAGACAGGGGCACTGAAGCTTTCTTT. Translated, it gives CASSPDRGTEAFF.

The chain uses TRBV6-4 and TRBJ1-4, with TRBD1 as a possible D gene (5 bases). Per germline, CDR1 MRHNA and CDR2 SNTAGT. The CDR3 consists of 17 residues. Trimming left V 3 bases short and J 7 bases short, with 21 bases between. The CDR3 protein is CASSEPGWTQLGEKLFF. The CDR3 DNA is TGTGCCAGCAGTGAACCTGGGTGGACACAACTGGGTGAAAAACTGTTTTTT.

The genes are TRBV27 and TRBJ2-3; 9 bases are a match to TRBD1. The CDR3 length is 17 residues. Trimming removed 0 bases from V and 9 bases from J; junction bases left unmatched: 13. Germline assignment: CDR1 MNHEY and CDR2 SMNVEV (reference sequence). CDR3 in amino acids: CASSLSRNRGRNPTQYF. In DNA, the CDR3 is TGTGCCAGCAGTTTATCGAGGAACAGGGGGCGAAACCCAACGCAGTATTTT.

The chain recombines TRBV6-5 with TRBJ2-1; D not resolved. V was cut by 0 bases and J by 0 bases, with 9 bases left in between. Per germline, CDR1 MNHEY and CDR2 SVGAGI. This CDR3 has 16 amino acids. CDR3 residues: CASSYSLASSYNEQFF. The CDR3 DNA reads TGTGCCAGCAGTTACTCATTAGCAAGCTCCTACAATGAGCAGTTCTTC.

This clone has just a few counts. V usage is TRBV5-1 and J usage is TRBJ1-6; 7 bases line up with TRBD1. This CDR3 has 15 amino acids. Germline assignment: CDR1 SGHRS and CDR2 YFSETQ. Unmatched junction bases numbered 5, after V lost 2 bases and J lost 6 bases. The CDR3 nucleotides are TGCGCCAGCAGCTTAGGTGACAGGGCTAATTCACCCCTCCACTTT. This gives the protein CASSLGDRANSPLHF.

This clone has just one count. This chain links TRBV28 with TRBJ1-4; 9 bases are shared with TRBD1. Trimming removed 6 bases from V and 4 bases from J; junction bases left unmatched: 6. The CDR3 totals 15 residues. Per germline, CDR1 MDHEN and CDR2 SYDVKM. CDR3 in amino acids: CASSLTGGGNEKLFF. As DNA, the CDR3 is TGTGCCAGCAGCCTTACAGGGGGCGGTAATGAAAAACTGTTTTTT.

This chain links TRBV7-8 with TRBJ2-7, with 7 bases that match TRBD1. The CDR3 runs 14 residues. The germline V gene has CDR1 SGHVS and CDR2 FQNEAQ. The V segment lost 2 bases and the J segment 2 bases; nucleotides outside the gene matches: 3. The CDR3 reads CASSLRDSPYEQYF. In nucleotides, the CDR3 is TGTGCCAGCAGCTTAAGGGACAGCCCCTACGAGCAGTACTTC.

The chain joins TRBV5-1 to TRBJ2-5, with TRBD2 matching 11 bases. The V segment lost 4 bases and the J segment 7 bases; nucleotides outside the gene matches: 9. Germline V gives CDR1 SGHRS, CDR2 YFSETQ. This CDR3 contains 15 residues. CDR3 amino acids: CASSPELAGEGTQYF. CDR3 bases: TGCGCCAGCAGCCCCGAACTAGCGGGGGAAGGGACCCAGTACTTC. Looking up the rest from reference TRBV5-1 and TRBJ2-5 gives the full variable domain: KAGVTQTPRYLIKTRGQQVTLSCSPISGHRSVSWYQQTPGQGLQFLFEYFSETQRNKGNFPGRFSGRQFSNSRSEMNVSTLELGDSALYLCASSPELAGEGTQYFGPGTRLLVL.

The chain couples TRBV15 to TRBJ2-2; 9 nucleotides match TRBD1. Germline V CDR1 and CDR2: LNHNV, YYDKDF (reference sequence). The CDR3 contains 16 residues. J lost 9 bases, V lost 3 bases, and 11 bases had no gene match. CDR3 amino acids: CATSSAPGQGLRELFF. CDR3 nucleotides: TGTGCCACCAGCAGTGCACCGGGACAGGGACTCCGGGAGCTGTTTTTT.

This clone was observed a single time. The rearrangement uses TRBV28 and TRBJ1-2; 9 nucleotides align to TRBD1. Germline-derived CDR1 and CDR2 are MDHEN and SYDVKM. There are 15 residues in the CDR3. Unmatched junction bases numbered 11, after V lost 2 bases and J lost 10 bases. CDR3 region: CASSLTGKDRGPYTF. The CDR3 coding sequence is TGTGCCAGCAGTTTAACGGGGAAGGACAGGGGACCCTACACCTTC.

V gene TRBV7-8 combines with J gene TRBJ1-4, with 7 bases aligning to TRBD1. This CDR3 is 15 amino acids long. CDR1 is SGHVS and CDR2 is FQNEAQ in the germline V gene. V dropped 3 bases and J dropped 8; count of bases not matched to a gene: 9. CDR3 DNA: TGTGCCAGCAGCTTCCAGACAGGGTGGCAGGAAAAACTGTTTTTT. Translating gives CASSFQTGWQEKLFF.

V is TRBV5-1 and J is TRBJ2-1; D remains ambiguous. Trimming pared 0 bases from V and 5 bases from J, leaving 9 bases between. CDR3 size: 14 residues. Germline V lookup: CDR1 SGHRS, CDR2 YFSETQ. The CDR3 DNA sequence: TGCGCCAGCAGCTTGGTGGTAGGAAACAATGAGCAGTTCTTC. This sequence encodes CASSLVVGNNEQFF.

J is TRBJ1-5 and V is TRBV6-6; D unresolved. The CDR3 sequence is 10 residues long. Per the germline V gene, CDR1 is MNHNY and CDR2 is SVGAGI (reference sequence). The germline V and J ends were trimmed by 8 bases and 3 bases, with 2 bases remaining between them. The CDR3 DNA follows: TGTGCCAGCGACAATCAGCCCCAGCATTTT. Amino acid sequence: CASDNQPQHF.

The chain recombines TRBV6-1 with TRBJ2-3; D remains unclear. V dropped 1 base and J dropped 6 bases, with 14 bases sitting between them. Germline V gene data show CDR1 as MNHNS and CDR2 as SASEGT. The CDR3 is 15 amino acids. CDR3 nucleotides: TGTGCCAGCAGTGAAGGGTGGTTTGCTTGGGATACGCAGTATTTT. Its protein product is CASSEGWFAWDTQYF.

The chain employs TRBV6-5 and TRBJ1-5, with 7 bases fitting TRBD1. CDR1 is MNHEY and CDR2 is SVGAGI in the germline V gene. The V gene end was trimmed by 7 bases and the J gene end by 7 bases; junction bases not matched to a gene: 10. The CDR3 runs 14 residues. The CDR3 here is CASTSGGRRQPQHF. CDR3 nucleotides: TGTGCCAGCACCTCAGGGGGAAGGCGACAGCCCCAGCATTTT.

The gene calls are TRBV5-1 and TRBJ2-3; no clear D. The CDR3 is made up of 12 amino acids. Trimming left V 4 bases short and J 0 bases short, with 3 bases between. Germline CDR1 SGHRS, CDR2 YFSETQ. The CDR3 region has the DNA TGCGCCAGCAGCATTAGCACAGATACGCAGTATTTT. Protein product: CASSISTDTQYF.

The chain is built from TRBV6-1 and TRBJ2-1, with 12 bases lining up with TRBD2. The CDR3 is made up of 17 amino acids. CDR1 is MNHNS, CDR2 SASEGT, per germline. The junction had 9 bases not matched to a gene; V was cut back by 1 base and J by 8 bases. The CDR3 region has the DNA TGTGCCAGCAGTGAAGATCGACTAGCGGGGGCCAGGGATGAGCAGTTCTTC. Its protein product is CASSEDRLAGARDEQFF.

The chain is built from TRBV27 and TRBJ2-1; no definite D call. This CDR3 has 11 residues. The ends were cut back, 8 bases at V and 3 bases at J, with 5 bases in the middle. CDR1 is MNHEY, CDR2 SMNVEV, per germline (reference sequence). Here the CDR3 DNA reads TGTGCCAGCGCGCTCTACAATGAGCAGTTCTTC. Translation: CASALYNEQFF.

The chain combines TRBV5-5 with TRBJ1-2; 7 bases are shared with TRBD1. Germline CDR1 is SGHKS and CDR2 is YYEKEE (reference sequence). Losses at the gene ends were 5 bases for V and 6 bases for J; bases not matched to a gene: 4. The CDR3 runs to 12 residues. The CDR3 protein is CASRNDRDGYTF. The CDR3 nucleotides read TGTGCCAGCAGAAACGACAGGGATGGCTACACCTTC.

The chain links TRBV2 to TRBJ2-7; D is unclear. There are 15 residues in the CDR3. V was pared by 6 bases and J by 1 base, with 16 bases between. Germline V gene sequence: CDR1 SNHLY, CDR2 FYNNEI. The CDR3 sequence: CASRGKAFGSYEQYF. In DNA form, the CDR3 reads TGTGCCAGCAGGGGGAAGGCCTTCGGGTCCTACGAGCAGTACTTC.

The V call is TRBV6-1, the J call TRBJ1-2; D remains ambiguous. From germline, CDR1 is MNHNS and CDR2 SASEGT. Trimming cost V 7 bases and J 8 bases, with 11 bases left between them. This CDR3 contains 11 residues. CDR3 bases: TGTGCCAGCAACCAAGGAAGAGGCTACACCTTC. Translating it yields CASNQGRGYTF.

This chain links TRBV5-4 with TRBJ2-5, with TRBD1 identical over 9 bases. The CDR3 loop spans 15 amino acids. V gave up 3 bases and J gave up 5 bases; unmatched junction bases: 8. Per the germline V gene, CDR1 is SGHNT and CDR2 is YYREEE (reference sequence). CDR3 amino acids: CASSSTQGAGETQYF. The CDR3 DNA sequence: TGTGCCAGCAGCTCTACACAGGGGGCGGGGGAGACCCAGTACTTC.